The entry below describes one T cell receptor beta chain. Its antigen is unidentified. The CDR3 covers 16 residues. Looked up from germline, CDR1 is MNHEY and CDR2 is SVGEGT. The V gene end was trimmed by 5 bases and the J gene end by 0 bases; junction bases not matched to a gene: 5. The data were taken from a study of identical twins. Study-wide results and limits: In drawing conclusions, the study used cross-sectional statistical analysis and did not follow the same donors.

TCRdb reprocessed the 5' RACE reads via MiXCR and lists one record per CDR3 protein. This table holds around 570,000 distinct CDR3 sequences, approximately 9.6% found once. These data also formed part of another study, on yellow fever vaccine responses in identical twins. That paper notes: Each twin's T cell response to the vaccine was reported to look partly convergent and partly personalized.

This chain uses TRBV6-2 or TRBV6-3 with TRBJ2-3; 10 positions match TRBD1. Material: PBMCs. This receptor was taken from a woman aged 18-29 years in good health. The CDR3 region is CASSHGTGVSTDTQYF. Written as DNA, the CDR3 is TGTGCCAGCAGTCACGGGACAGGGGTGAGCACAGATACGCAGTATTTT.